A single sample gave rise to the 8 T cell receptor beta chains below, sequenced in a study of T cell changes during pregnancy in multiple sclerosis. The table came from immunoSEQ multiplex PCR; TCRdb's copy has only in-frame clones and leaves some out. This table has about 51,000 clones, 93% appearing once. Sample: peripheral blood, taken in the second trimester of pregnancy. These receptors all come from a female donor with multiple sclerosis, enrolled in a pregnancy study.

This clone was seen once. V usage is TRBV2 and J usage is TRBJ2-2; the match to TRBD2 covers 9 bases. Per the germline V gene, CDR1 is SNHLY and CDR2 is FYNNEI. Unmatched junction bases numbered 9, after V lost 7 bases and J lost 0 bases. The CDR3 runs 17 residues. CDR3 nucleotide sequence: TGTGCCAGCATGGTAGCGGGAGACTCTCCGAACACCGGGGAGCTGTTTTTT. Protein product: CASMVAGDSPNTGELFF.

The V call is TRBV18, the J call TRBJ2-1; possible D gene TRBD1, 5 bases. V lost 4 bases to trimming and J lost 7 bases, with 17 bases between them. The CDR3 is 15 amino acids. Germline loops: CDR1 KGHSH, CDR2 LQKENI. The DNA of the CDR3 is TGTGCCAGCTCACGCTCCACGACAGAGGATAATGAGCAGTTCTTC. This translates into CASSRSTTEDNEQFF.

This rearrangement joins TRBV28 to TRBJ2-1; 10 bases match TRBD2. The CDR3 is 16 amino acids. Germline values: CDR1 MDHEN, CDR2 SYDVKM. V trimming: 6 bases; J trimming: 3 bases; junction bases outside the gene matches: 8. CDR3 in amino acids: CASSPATSGIYNEQFF. For the CDR3, the DNA is TGTGCCAGCAGCCCCGCCACTAGCGGGATCTACAATGAGCAGTTCTTC. The full variable domain, completed using reference TRBV28 and TRBJ2-1, is DVKVTQSSRYLVKRTGEKVFLECVQDMDHENMFWYRQDPGLGLRLIYFSYDVKMKEKGDIPEGYSVSREKKERFSLILESASTNQTSMYLCASSPATSGIYNEQFFGPGTRLTVL.

The V and J genes are TRBV7-3 and TRBJ2-7, with TRBD1 identical over 9 bases. After removal of 3 bases from V and 2 bases from J, the junction contained 8 bases not matched to a gene. CDR3 length equals 16 residues. Germline CDR1 reads SGHTA; CDR2 reads FQGTGA. CDR3 nucleotide sequence: TGTGCCAGCAGCTTCAAGGGACAGGGTGAAGCCTACGAGCAGTACTTC. It encodes CASSFKGQGEAYEQYF.

The chain has TRBV6-4 and TRBJ2-7, with D perhaps matching TRBD2 (6 bases). V was trimmed by 7 bases and J by 4 bases, leaving 20 bases between them. The CDR3 loop spans 15 amino acids. The germline V gene has CDR1 MRHNA and CDR2 SNTAGT. As DNA, the CDR3 is TGTGCCAGCAACGGCCCGGGACTCCCGGGGTACGAGCAGTACTTC. It codes for CASNGPGLPGYEQYF.

The V and J genes are TRBV14 and TRBJ1-2; D unresolved. Between the trimmed V and J ends, which lost 2 bases and 4 bases, there was a span of 14 bases. This CDR3 spans 15 amino acids. CDR1 is SGHDN, CDR2 FVKESK, per germline. CDR3 sequence (DNA): TGTGCCAGCAGCCAAAAGGCGGCACTGGGCTATGGCTACACCTTC. This sequence encodes CASSQKAALGYGYTF.

This chain connects TRBV5-5 to TRBJ2-7; possibly TRBD2 for D (6 bases). Germline-derived CDR1 and CDR2 are SGHKS and YYEKEE (reference sequence). The CDR3 has 14 amino acids. Trimming pared 0 bases from V and 0 bases from J, leaving 7 bases between. CDR3 loop: CASSLGRVSYEQYF. The CDR3 nucleotides read TGTGCCAGCAGCTTGGGGAGGGTCTCCTACGAGCAGTACTTC.

The rearrangement uses TRBV15 and TRBJ2-7; tentative D call: TRBD2 (6 bases). CDR1 and CDR2 (germline): LNHNV, YYDKDF (reference sequence). The V end lost 5 bases, the J end lost 0 bases, and 11 bases lay between the germline ends. CDR3 length: 14 residues. CDR3 nucleotides: TGTGCCACCAGCCCGGAGGGAGCCTCCTACGAGCAGTACTTC. Residues: CATSPEGASYEQYF.